Below are 23 T cell receptor beta chains sequenced from a single sample in a study of cytomegalovirus exposure and HLA in healthy donors (dated by TCRdb to the late 2010s). The library was made by the immunoSEQ multiplex PCR assay. The multiplex PCR relied on a mix of 60 forward primers for TCR Vbeta segments and 13 reverse primers for TCR Jbeta segments. TCRdb limited this immuneACCESS table to in-frame rearrangements with V and J called. A share of clones is missing; checked studies link under half to unresolved V genes, and the rest is unexplained. This sample holds about 160,000 clones; about 88% were observed only once. The ten largest clonotypes hold roughly 2% of the sample. What was sequenced was PBMCs. These receptors were obtained from a young woman in good health and CMV-seronegative.

V is TRBV6-1 and J is TRBJ2-1; 8 nucleotides agree with TRBD2. The CDR3 has 12 amino acids. The germline V gene has CDR1 MNHNS and CDR2 SASEGT. Trimming at V came to 9 bases and at J to 5 bases, leaving 3 bases not matched to a gene. CDR3 nucleotide sequence: TGTGCCAGTTTAGCGGGGAACAATGAGCAGTTCTTC. Protein: CASLAGNNEQFF.

The J gene is TRBJ1-5, the V gene TRBV16; TRBD1 aligns across 10 bases. Germline CDR1 KGHSY, CDR2 FQNENV. With 3 bases clipped from V and 1 base from J, the junction kept 3 bases outside the gene matches. The CDR3 has 16 residues. CDR3 sequence reads: CASSQGDRGSNQPQHF. DNA for the CDR3: TGTGCCAGCAGCCAGGGGGACAGGGGAAGCAATCAGCCCCAGCATTTT.

The genes are TRBV6-4 and TRBJ2-1; tentative D call: TRBD2 (5 bases). This CDR3 has 17 residues. Looked up from germline, CDR1 is MRHNA and CDR2 is SNTAGT. V shed 0 bases and J shed 6 bases, with 18 bases lying between them. This chain's CDR3 is CASSDSSRAGAANEQFF. CDR3 nucleotide sequence: TGTGCCAGCAGTGACTCAAGCCGGGCGGGTGCTGCCAATGAGCAGTTCTTC.

The chain links TRBV5-1 to TRBJ2-7; 7 nucleotides agree with TRBD2. Losses at the gene ends were 0 bases for V and 4 bases for J; bases not matched to a gene: 7. CDR3 length equals 15 residues. The germline gives CDR1 SGHRS, CDR2 YFSETQ. CDR3 residues: CASSLGRASGYEQYF. CDR3 nucleotides: TGCGCCAGCAGCTTGGGCAGGGCTAGCGGTTACGAGCAGTACTTC. Combining the CDR3 with reference TRBV5-1 and TRBJ2-7 gives the whole variable domain KAGVTQTPRYLIKTRGQQVTLSCSPISGHRSVSWYQQTPGQGLQFLFEYFSETQRNKGNFPGRFSGRQFSNSRSEMNVSTLELGDSALYLCASSLGRASGYEQYFGPGTRLTVT.

The chain links TRBV13 to TRBJ2-2; no definite D call. The CDR3 totals 13 residues. CDR1 is PRHDT and CDR2 is FYEKMQ in the germline V gene (reference sequence). V lost 0 bases to trimming and J lost 5 bases, with 4 bases between them. CDR3: CASSLGATGELFF. For the CDR3, the DNA is TGTGCCAGCAGCTTAGGGGCTACCGGGGAGCTGTTTTTT.

The rearrangement links TRBV6-5 to TRBJ2-5, with 7 bases lining up with TRBD2. The DNA end favors TRBJ2-7, so the J call may be wrong. Germline V gene lookup returns CDR1 MNHEY and CDR2 SVGAGI. CDR3 length equals 15 residues. CDR3 in amino acids: CASSTAGRGVDEQYF. CDR3 in DNA: TGTGCCAGCAGTACTGCGGGACGGGGGGTGGACGAGCAGTACTTC.

The chain couples TRBV19 to TRBJ2-5; no reliable D call. The J call is in doubt because the DNA end fits TRBJ2-7 better. The CDR3 extends over 13 amino acids. Looked up from germline, CDR1 is LNHDA and CDR2 is SQIVND (reference sequence). Here the CDR3 DNA reads TGTGCCAGTAGTAAGGCCCAGGCCTACGAGCAGTACTTC. Translation gives CASSKAQAYEQYF.

The chain uses TRBV18 and TRBJ1-5, with 9 bases that match TRBD1. The CDR3 extends over 15 amino acids. V was clipped by 4 bases and J by 6 bases; unmatched bases: 7. Germline V gene data show CDR1 as KGHSH and CDR2 as LQKENI. This CDR3 is CASSRADRGGQPQHF. The CDR3 DNA is TGTGCCAGCTCACGGGCGGACAGGGGAGGTCAGCCCCAGCATTTT.

V gene TRBV21-1 combines with J gene TRBJ1-4; TRBD1, the table's D call, lacks a check against the DNA. TRBV21-1 is a known pseudogene. The CDR3 is 15 residues long. CDR3 region: CASSNAGLANEKLFF. DNA for the CDR3: TGTGCCAGCAGCAACGCAGGGTTGGCTAATGAAAAACTGTTTTTT.

The chain is built from TRBV30 and TRBJ1-2, with 7 nucleotides matching TRBD1. Per the germline V gene, CDR1 is GTSNPN and CDR2 is SVGIG (reference sequence). The CDR3 is 14 residues long. Losses at the gene ends were 3 bases for V and 7 bases for J; bases not matched to a gene: 11. CDR3 sequence: CAWRLPGQITGYTF. The CDR3 DNA reads TGTGCCTGGAGGCTTCCGGGACAGATCACTGGCTACACCTTC.

J is TRBJ2-1 and V is TRBV5-4; D ambiguous. This CDR3 spans 14 amino acids. Germline values: CDR1 SGHNT, CDR2 YYREEE (reference sequence). V was pared by 4 bases and J by 1 base, with 9 bases between. CDR3: CASSVGRSYNEQFF. CDR3 DNA sequence: TGTGCCAGCAGCGTCGGTCGGTCCTACAATGAGCAGTTCTTC. The full variable domain, its missing parts supplied by reference TRBV5-4 and TRBJ2-1, is ETGVTQSPTHLIKTRGQQVTLRCSSQSGHNTVSWYQQALGQGPQFIFQYYREEENGRGNFPPRFSGLQFPNYSSELNVNALELDDSALYLCASSVGRSYNEQFFGPGTRLTVL.

The chain is built from TRBV18 and TRBJ2-3; D remains unclear. Germline V gene sequence: CDR1 KGHSH, CDR2 LQKENI. V gave up 1 base and J gave up 0 bases, with 5 bases separating them. The CDR3 runs 14 residues. DNA for the CDR3: TGTGCCAGCTCACCACGCAGGAGCACAGATACGCAGTATTTT. Translating gives CASSPRRSTDTQYF.

This clone appeared once. The junction differs from germline at one of its ends, possibly a read error. The chain combines TRBV6-1 with TRBJ1-6; possibly TRBD1 for D (6 bases). The CDR3 runs 14 residues. Looked up from germline, CDR1 is MNHNS and CDR2 is SASEGT. The CDR3 here is CASREAGDNSPLHF. The CDR3, as DNA: TGTGCCAGCAGGGAAGCAGGGGATAATTCACCCCTCCACTTT.

The chain uses TRBV5-1 and TRBJ2-1, with 10 bases matching TRBD2. CDR1 is SGHRS, CDR2 YFSETQ, per germline. V lost 4 bases and J lost 8; bases outside the gene matches: 9. The CDR3 extends over 15 amino acids. The CDR3 DNA reads TGCGCCAGCAGCATCCAGCGGGGGGGCCGGGATGAGCAGTTCTTC. Translated: CASSIQRGGRDEQFF.

The chain uses TRBV28 and TRBJ2-7; D might be TRBD1 (6 bases). The CDR3 has 12 amino acids. Germline V gene data show CDR1 as MDHEN and CDR2 as SYDVKM. Between the trimmed V and J ends, which lost 3 bases and 7 bases, there was a span of 10 bases. The CDR3 here is CASSLTGLEQYF. In DNA form, the CDR3 reads TGTGCCAGCAGTTTGACAGGCCTGGAGCAGTACTTC.

This clone was seen only once. The chain recombines TRBV6-5 with TRBJ1-2, with 8 nucleotides matching TRBD1. This CDR3 has 15 amino acids. Germline V gene sequence: CDR1 MNHEY, CDR2 SVGAGI. The V gene end was trimmed by 2 bases and the J gene end by 4 bases; junction bases not matched to a gene: 6. The chain's CDR3 is CASSYGDRTSYGYTF. In DNA form, the CDR3 reads TGTGCCAGCAGTTACGGGGACAGGACGTCCTATGGCTACACCTTC.

The chain combines TRBV5-4 with TRBJ2-5, with 7 positions matching TRBD2. Trimming cost V 4 bases and J 2 bases; bases outside gene matches: 8. This CDR3 contains 15 residues. Germline CDR1 SGHNT, CDR2 YYREEE (reference sequence). CDR3 DNA: TGTGCCAGCAGCCCTGATAAGCGGGGACAAGAGACCCAGTACTTC. This gives the protein CASSPDKRGQETQYF.

The rearrangement links TRBV6-5 to TRBJ2-1; TRBD2 agrees at 8 bases. CDR1 is MNHEY, CDR2 SVGAGI, per germline. V shed 6 bases, J shed 8 bases, and the junction held 9 bases outside the gene matches. The CDR3 consists of 14 residues. CDR3 sequence (DNA): TGTGCCAGCAGCCGAGCGGGGGTTCGGTATGAGCAGTTCTTC. This sequence encodes CASSRAGVRYEQFF.

This clone was picked up one time. V usage is TRBV2 and J usage is TRBJ2-7; the match to TRBD2 covers 7 bases. This CDR3 comprises 15 residues. V lost 6 bases to trimming and J lost 4 bases; unmatched junction nucleotides: 12. Germline V gene lookup returns CDR1 SNHLY and CDR2 FYNNEI. The CDR3 sequence: CASSASPSGLYEQYF. The CDR3 DNA reads TGTGCCAGCAGCGCCTCCCCTAGCGGCCTATACGAGCAGTACTTC.

The CDR3 sequence: CASSLGLADSYEQYF. The CDR3 DNA reads as TGTGCCAGCAGTCTAGGACTAGCGGATTCCTACGAGCAGTACTTC. The J gene is TRBJ2-7, the V gene TRBV27; the match to TRBD2 covers 10 bases. This CDR3 spans 15 amino acids. Trimming at V came to 5 bases and at J to 1 base, leaving 5 bases not matched to a gene. Germline V gene sequence: CDR1 MNHEY, CDR2 SMNVEV (reference sequence).

The chain uses TRBV25-1 and TRBJ2-7, with 7 bases matching TRBD2. V was pared by 5 bases and J by 0 bases, with 1 base of the junction left unmatched. The CDR3 extends over 13 amino acids. Looked up from germline, CDR1 is MGHDK and CDR2 is SYGVNS. This CDR3 is CASSLAVSYEQYF. The CDR3 region has the DNA TGTGCCAGCAGTCTAGCGGTCTCCTACGAGCAGTACTTC.

The V call is TRBV5-1, the J call TRBJ2-5; 7 nucleotides agree with TRBD1. Germline V lookup: CDR1 SGHRS, CDR2 YFSETQ. J gave up 5 bases and V 0 bases, and 7 bases lay outside the gene matches. CDR3 length equals 15 residues. In DNA form, the CDR3 reads TGCGCCAGCAGCTTGGCCCCGAGGGGGCACGAGACCCAGTACTTC. Translating gives CASSLAPRGHETQYF.

The genes are TRBV6-1 and TRBJ1-5; perhaps TRBD1 as D (6 bases). The V end lost 3 bases, the J end lost 9 bases, and 21 bases lay between the germline ends. This CDR3 contains 16 residues. Germline V gene sequence: CDR1 MNHNS, CDR2 SASEGT. This chain's CDR3 is CASSDTGTSELGPQHF. CDR3 in DNA: TGTGCCAGCAGTGATACCGGGACATCGGAGTTAGGGCCCCAGCATTTT.